The 21 T cell receptor beta chains below all came from one sample that was sequenced in a study of T cells in Graves' hyperthyroidism and ophthalmopathy. The investigators amplified TCR beta CDR3 regions from RNA transcripts. An initial round of RT-PCR targeting the TCR CDR3 relied on the HTBI primer set. TCRdb processed the multiplex PCR reads anew with MiXCR; each CDR3 protein has one entry. The profile covers some 270,000 distinct CDR3 sequences, with roughly 13% appearing a single time and 7% to 9.5% taken by the ten largest. Input material: blood. These receptors were taken from a woman aged 40 to 49 with Graves' hyperthyroidism.

CDR3 coding DNA: TGTGCCAGCAGCTTAGGGCAGGGGGAGAACACTGAAGCTTTCTTT. It specifies CASSLGQGENTEAFF. The rearrangement links TRBV7-9 to TRBJ1-1; 7 nucleotides line up with TRBD1. The CDR3 consists of 15 residues. Germline trimming cut 1 base from V and 1 base from J; bases unmatched to any gene: 3. CDR1 SEHNR and CDR2 FQNEAQ come from the germline V gene (reference sequence).

In this sample, this clonotype turned up many times. The rearrangement joins TRBV20-1 to TRBJ2-1; D perhaps matches TRBD1 (6 bases). The CDR3 sequence is 14 residues long. Germline values: CDR1 DFQATT, CDR2 SNEGSKA (reference sequence). V lost 6 bases to trimming and J lost 5 bases, with 17 bases between them. The CDR3 here is CSALSGTLHNEQFF. The CDR3 nucleotides read TGCAGTGCGCTATCCGGGACATTACACAATGAGCAGTTCTTC.

This sequence joins TRBV20-1 and TRBJ2-7; TRBD1 agrees at 8 bases. The V and J ends lost 6 bases and 5 bases, in that order; junction bases with no gene match: 6. The CDR3 sequence is 12 residues long. Germline V gene sequence: CDR1 DFQATT, CDR2 SNEGSKA (reference sequence). CDR3 DNA: TGCAGTGCCCCGGACAGGGACCACGAGCAGTACTTC. Translating it yields CSAPDRDHEQYF.

A single count supports this clonotype. The CDR3 nucleotides are TGTGCCAGCAGTGAATATCGGGGGGAACTAGATACGCAGTATTTT. Its translation is CASSEYRGELDTQYF. The rearrangement links TRBV2 to TRBJ2-3; 7 positions agree with TRBD2. In germline, CDR1 is SNHLY, CDR2 FYNNEI. V shed 2 bases, J shed 5 bases, and the junction held 7 bases outside the gene matches. The CDR3 is made up of 15 amino acids.

This clonotype was seen a few times. This rearrangement joins TRBV12-3 or TRBV12-4 to TRBJ2-1, with 10 bases matching TRBD2. Trimming cost V 1 base and J 7 bases; bases outside gene matches: 1. This CDR3 has 14 amino acids. The CDR3 here is CASSLVTSGNEQFF. The CDR3 DNA is TGTGCCAGCAGTTTAGTGACTAGCGGGAATGAGCAGTTCTTC.

This clonotype was seen ten or more times. The chain couples TRBV6-5 to TRBJ2-2; TRBD1 is a possible D gene (6 bases). This CDR3 is built from 19 residues. With 1 base removed from V and 5 bases from J, the gap between germline ends came to 23 bases. CDR1 is MNHEY and CDR2 is SVGAGI in the germline V gene. CDR3: CASSYFPPGQRKGTGELFF. The CDR3 DNA sequence: TGTGCCAGCAGTTACTTCCCACCGGGACAAAGAAAGGGGACCGGGGAGCTGTTTTTT.

The chain employs TRBV5-1 and TRBJ1-6, with D perhaps matching TRBD1 (5 bases). CDR3 length: 14 residues. The V and J ends lost 4 bases and 7 bases respectively, with 12 bases between them. Germline V gene data show CDR1 as SGHRS and CDR2 as YFSETQ. The CDR3 protein is CASSGRGQNSPLHF. The CDR3, as DNA: TGCGCCAGCAGCGGAAGGGGTCAAAATTCACCCCTCCACTTT.

This clonotype appeared many times. The chain joins TRBV7-3 to TRBJ2-3; unclear D gene. The germline gives CDR1 SGHTA, CDR2 FQGTGA. The CDR3 length is 17 residues. Trimming took off 2 bases at V and 1 base at J, with 16 bases between the two ends. DNA of the CDR3: TGTGCCAGCAGCTTATGGTCTGGAGCAGGAGGCACAGATACGCAGTATTTT. Its protein is CASSLWSGAGGTDTQYF.

This clonotype was seen repeatedly, ten times or more. This rearrangement joins TRBV28 to TRBJ1-2; 11 positions match TRBD1. Unmatched junction bases numbered 4, after V lost 2 bases and J lost 5 bases. Germline CDR1 and CDR2: MDHEN and SYDVKM. This CDR3 contains 15 residues. CDR3 DNA: TGTGCCAGCAGTTTACCGGACAGGGGGCCTTATGGCTACACCTTC. It yields the protein CASSLPDRGPYGYTF.

The table lists this clonotype with many counts. The chain has TRBV7-9 and TRBJ1-1; D is unclear. Trimming left V 1 base short and J 4 bases short, with 7 bases between. Germline CDR1 reads SEHNR; CDR2 reads FQNEAQ (reference sequence). The CDR3 totals 13 residues. CDR3 loop: CASSLGSATEAFF. CDR3 DNA sequence: TGTGCCAGCAGCTTAGGATCGGCCACTGAAGCTTTCTTT.

This clonotype was detected many times. V usage is TRBV20-1 and J usage is TRBJ2-7; 8 bases fit TRBD2. The V gene's germline CDR1 is DFQATT and CDR2 SNEGSKA (reference sequence). CDR3 length: 13 amino acids. Germline trimming cut 6 bases from V and 4 bases from J; bases unmatched to any gene: 8. CDR3 in DNA: TGCAGTGCCCATCCCAGCGGGAGTTACGAGCAGTACTTC. This codes for CSAHPSGSYEQYF.

This clonotype was seen at least ten times. CDR3 sequence: CASSLAGAAYEQYF. CDR3 nucleotides: TGTGCCAGCAGCTTAGCAGGGGCTGCCTACGAGCAGTACTTC. The chain has TRBV7-2 and TRBJ2-7; D is perhaps TRBD1 (5 bases). V lost 0 bases to trimming and J lost 2 bases, with 8 bases between them. The CDR3 contains 14 residues. The germline V gene has CDR1 SGHTA and CDR2 FQGNSA.

This clonotype was recorded many times. The rearrangement uses TRBV18 and TRBJ2-1; D is uncertain. The CDR3 extends over 12 amino acids. The germline V and J ends were trimmed by 2 bases and 8 bases, with 7 bases remaining between them. Germline-derived CDR1 and CDR2 are KGHSH and LQKENI. The CDR3 region is CASSPGWDEQFF. The CDR3 nucleotides are TGTGCCAGCTCACCAGGGTGGGATGAGCAGTTCTTC.

This clonotype was recorded at least ten times. The chain carries TRBV2 and TRBJ2-1, with 7 bases aligning to TRBD1. CDR1 is SNHLY, CDR2 FYNNEI, per germline. V shed 4 bases, J shed 6 bases, and the junction held 6 bases outside the gene matches. The CDR3 contains 14 residues. This CDR3 reads CASSALWDSNEQFF. Here the CDR3 DNA reads TGTGCCAGCAGTGCCTTATGGGACAGCAATGAGCAGTTCTTC.

This clonotype was picked up a small number of times. The chain couples TRBV12-3 or TRBV12-4 to TRBJ1-2; the D gene is possibly TRBD1 (5 bases). The V and J ends lost 5 bases and 8 bases respectively, with 12 bases between them. The CDR3 sequence is 12 residues long. DNA of the CDR3: TGTGCCAGCAGTCGGGGCGTAGAGGGCTACACCTTC. Protein: CASSRGVEGYTF.

This clonotype showed up many times. CDR3 region: CASSFIGRGYQPQHF. In nucleotides, the CDR3 is TGTGCCAGCAGTTTTATAGGCAGGGGGTATCAGCCCCAGCATTTT. The chain carries TRBV28 and TRBJ1-5; 7 bases agree with TRBD1. V gave up 3 bases and J gave up 5 bases; unmatched junction bases: 7. The CDR3 length is 15 residues. CDR1 and CDR2 (germline): MDHEN, SYDVKM.

This clonotype was seen many times. The chain employs TRBV6-5 and TRBJ1-2; D unresolved. V lost 2 bases and J lost 2, with 6 bases in between. The CDR3 has 13 amino acids. Germline CDR1 reads MNHEY; CDR2 reads SVGAGI. The DNA of the CDR3 is TGTGCCAGCAGTTACGGCCCCAACTATGGCTACACCTTC. It is translated as CASSYGPNYGYTF.

This clonotype occurred many times. The chain employs TRBV5-1 and TRBJ2-4; 8 bases are shared with TRBD2. The germline CDR1 and CDR2 sequences are SGHRS and YFSETQ. This CDR3 comprises 13 residues. After removal of 7 bases from V and 6 bases from J, the junction contained 6 bases not matched to a gene. The CDR3: CASSLAGSNIQYF. The CDR3 DNA reads as TGCGCCAGCTCTCTAGCGGGTTCAAACATTCAGTACTTC.

This clonotype has ten or more counts. The rearrangement links TRBV28 to TRBJ2-7, with TRBD1 matching over 7 bases. The germline V gene encodes CDR1 MDHEN and CDR2 SYDVKM. Germline trimming cut 5 bases from V and 1 base from J; bases unmatched to any gene: 11. The CDR3 is made up of 16 amino acids. The CDR3 region is CASSPFPGQWSYEQYF. CDR3 bases: TGTGCCAGCAGTCCTTTCCCGGGACAGTGGTCCTACGAGCAGTACTTC.

This clonotype was detected ten times or more. The chain uses TRBV7-9 and TRBJ2-7; unclear D gene. From germline, CDR1 is SEHNR and CDR2 FQNEAQ (reference sequence). Trimming removed 4 bases from V and 1 base from J, with 11 bases in between. The CDR3 consists of 14 residues. Here the CDR3 reads CASSSGRNSYEQYF. DNA of the CDR3: TGTGCCAGCAGCTCCGGACGGAATTCCTACGAGCAGTACTTC.

The rearrangement joins TRBV9 to TRBJ2-1; TRBD2 aligns across 9 bases. CDR3 length: 16 residues. J lost 7 bases, V lost 0 bases, and 8 bases had no gene match. Germline V lookup: CDR1 SGDLS, CDR2 YYNGEE. This CDR3 reads CASSVELAGASNEQFF. Here the CDR3 DNA reads TGTGCCAGCAGCGTAGAGTTAGCGGGAGCTAGTAATGAGCAGTTCTTC.